This TCR beta chain was identified in a study of STAT5B mutations in CD4+ large granular lymphocyte leukemia (dated by TCRdb to 2022 to 2024). For the study in its entirety: Among healthy controls, the CDR3 'QG' motif was associated with a particular HLA allele. The TCRbeta repertoires of CD4+ T-cell large granular lymphocyte leukemia patients were compared with the TCRbeta repertoires of healthy blood donors. Flow cytometry on FACSCanto II or FACSVerse showed that the purified fractions were more than 95% pure among lymphocytes. Paper-wide results and their limitations: Data were not HLA-matched; higher clonality in CD4+ versus CD8+ T-LGLL could reflect the relatively small sample size. Greater clonality appeared to be present in CD4-sorted patient repertoires than in healthy CD4+ repertoires, and the difference was retained after the putative leukemic clones were removed. The main leukemic clonotypes were found to be private to each patient, although around 25% of the main leukemic clonotypes were detected at low frequency in the non-leukemic repertoires of other patients.

This clone has a handful of counts. Its recognized antigen is unknown. Base-call qualities are not available, and no considerably larger clone is one nucleotide away. The healthy controls were 37 blood donors, and the buffy coats of these donors were supplied by the Finnish Red Cross blood service. All TCR-sequenced material derived from peripheral blood: patient blood samples and healthy donor buffy coats. Peripheral blood mononuclear cells were isolated by Ficoll-Hypaque gradient centrifugation. CD4+ cells were purified magnetically from the buffy coats of healthy controls. Genomic DNA was extracted with the Gentra Puregene Cell and Tissue kit and quantified on a Qubit 2.0 fluorometer. The immunoSEQ assay at survey resolution was applied to genomic DNA for sequencing of TCRbeta rearrangements. In the paper's pipeline: In the TCR sequencing data, the lowest productive clonotype frequency that could be detected was 2.59 x 10-5. Only productive TCRbeta rearrangements, meaning sequences that were complete and in-frame, were kept for the analyses. The clonality of each sample was calculated as Simpson clonality in the immunoSEQ Analyzer version 3.0. Clones were binned by frequency as very rare, small, medium, large (1-20%) or hyperexpanded (>20%). Generation probabilities were estimated with OLGA 1.2.3, V-gene circos plots were made with VDJtools, specificities were looked up in VDJdb, and CDR3 motifs were identified with GLIPH. Not all clones reach the TCRdb copy of this immuneACCESS table, which keeps in-frame sequences only. Checked studies attribute under half of the gap to unresolved V genes and leave the rest unexplained. That table is the source of V, J and clone size, and D and trimming were worked out from the DNA. This sample has approximately 20,000 clones in its table, and around 70% of those were observed once. The top ten clonotypes cover 30% of the sample.

The clonotype originates from a human donor in good health. The sequencing sample was made of CD4+ T cells from blood buffy coats.

CDR3 region: CASSGQGAQDYGYTF. The DNA sequence is as follows: TGTGCCAGCAGTGGACAGGGGGCGCAGGACTATGGCTACACCTTC. The chain links TRBV25-1 with TRBJ1-2, with TRBD1 matching 10 junction bases. CDR1 and CDR2, looked up from the germline V gene, are MGHDK and SYGVNS. The germline V end is reduced by 4 bases and the J end by 3 bases; junction bases left unmatched: 5. The CDR3 holds 15 amino acids from the cysteine to the phenylalanine. The entry retains the CDR3 DNA only, 45 bases that are in frame from base 1.